The clone carrying this T cell receptor beta chain was counted only a few times. CDR1 SEHNR and CDR2 FQNEAQ come from the germline V gene (reference sequence). The CDR3 is made up of 13 amino acids. The V gene lost 4 bases and the J gene lost 5 bases, with 11 bases spanning the gap. The source of the sample is a study of T cells after yellow fever vaccination. TCRdb independently ran MiXCR on the 5' RACE reads; one entry per CDR3 protein. Here the sample spans 350,000 to 450,000 distinct CDR3 sequences, around 20% being singletons. Source: PBMCs, taken before the yellow fever booster vaccination. V is TRBV7-9 and J is TRBJ1-1, with D perhaps TRBD1 (6 bases). The sequence was collected from a man between 18 and 29 years old who received the YFV17D yellow fever vaccine. The CDR3 here is CASSSPRGTEAFF. CDR3 nucleotides: TGTGCCAGCAGCTCACCGAGGGGGACTGAAGCTTTCTTT.